These T cell receptor beta chains were read from a single sample in a study of radiotherapy plus CTLA-4 blockade in lung cancer. Assay: immunoSEQ multiplex PCR; the TCRdb copy retains only in-frame clones and omits some. The sample shows 25,000 to 35,000 clones, approximately 80% of them seen only once. The sequencing here drew on peripheral blood, taken from a patient treated with radiotherapy plus ipilimumab. The receptors come from a human donor with non-small cell lung cancer who had stable disease on radiotherapy plus ipilimumab. Both conserved end residues are part of each CDR3. D genes are given only for firm matches. Expanded clones get a size class; other rows say once, few or many, or leave the size out.

v_gene,d_gene,j_gene,abundance,CDR3nt,CDR3aa
TRBV28,TRBD1,TRBJ1-4,-,TGTGCCATACGACCCGGGACAGGGTCCGAAAAACTGTTTTTT,CAIRPGTGSEKLFF
TRBV16,TRBD2,TRBJ2-1,-,TGTGCCAGCAGCCCAACTCGGACTAGCGGCAATGAGCAGTTCTTC,CASSPTRTSGNEQFF
TRBV7-6,TRBD2,TRBJ2-3,-,TGTGCCAGCACCCAACAACTAGCGGGGGGGCAAAGAGGAGATACGCAGTATTTT,CASTQQLAGGQRGDTQYF
TRBV6-1,-,TRBJ1-2,-,TGTGCCAGCAGTGAAGGGTCGTTCTATGGCTACACCTTC,CASSEGSFYGYTF
TRBV5-1,-,TRBJ2-5,-,TGCGCCAGCAGCTCGTTGGGGCAGCGCCAAGAGACCCAGTACTTC,CASSSLGQRQETQYF
TRBV6-4,-,TRBJ2-6,-,TGTGCCAGCAGTGCCTTCTCTGGGGCCAACGTCCTGACTTTC,CASSAFSGANVLTF
TRBV6-1,-,TRBJ1-3,once,TGTGCCAGTTCTACAGGGACCTCTGGAAACACCATATATTTT,CASSTGTSGNTIYF
TRBV10-1,TRBD2,TRBJ2-1,-,TGCGCCAGCAGTGTTAGCGGGGGGCCTTACGAGCAGTTCTTC,CASSVSGGPYEQFF
TRBV28,-,TRBJ1-4,-,TGTGCCAGCAGTTTTAAAGGCAGGGGAAGTGGAGGAGAAAAACTGTTTTTT,CASSFKGRGSGGEKLFF
TRBV6-1,-,TRBJ1-2,few,TGTGCCAGCAGTGAAGGGGACGGCTACACCTTC,CASSEGDGYTF
TRBV18,TRBD1,TRBJ1-6,-,TGTGCCAGCTCAACAGGGGGAAGTAATTCACCCCTCCACTTT,CASSTGGSNSPLHF
TRBV14,-,TRBJ1-2,-,TGTGCCAGCAGCCAAGGGTTCACAGCTAACTATGGCTACACCTTC,CASSQGFTANYGYTF
TRBV18,-,TRBJ1-1,-,TGTGCCAGCTCCCGGGACGACGCTGAAGCTTTCTTT,CASSRDDAEAFF
TRBV4-3,TRBD1,TRBJ1-1,-,TGCGCCAGCAGAGGGACAGGGAGGATGACCACTGAAGCTTTCTTT,CASRGTGRMTTEAFF
TRBV25-1,-,TRBJ2-1,-,TGTGTCAGCATTCTTACAGGGAGCTCCTACAATGAGCAGTTCTTC,CVSILTGSSYNEQFF
TRBV4-3,-,TRBJ1-1,-,TGCGCCAGCAGCCAAACCCAGAACACTGAAGCTTTCTTT,CASSQTQNTEAFF
TRBV28,-,TRBJ1-3,few,TGTGCCAGCAGTTTACCCAGTGCTGGAAACACCATATATTTT,CASSLPSAGNTIYF
TRBV6-6,-,TRBJ2-5,-,TGTGCCAGCCAACAAGAGACCCAGTACTTC,CASQQETQYF
TRBV6-5,-,TRBJ1-1,-,TGTGCCAGCAGTTACTCTCGACAACAGGCAACTGAAGCTTTCTTT,CASSYSRQQATEAFF
TRBV4-1,-,TRBJ1-1,once,TGCGCCAGCAGCCAAGGAGAGAACTTGAACACTGAAGCTTTCTTT,CASSQGENLNTEAFF
TRBV27,-,TRBJ1-1,-,TGTGCCAGCAGTTTAGGAGGAGGTCTGACTGAAGCTTTCTTT,CASSLGGGLTEAFF
TRBV6-1,-,TRBJ1-2,once,TGTGCCAGCAGTGAGGGGGTCAACTATGGCTACACCTTC,CASSEGVNYGYTF
TRBV7-2,TRBD1,TRBJ2-1,-,TGTGCCAGCAGCGACAGGACAGGGGGCGAATACAATGAGCAGTTCTTC,CASSDRTGGEYNEQFF
TRBV7-3,TRBD1,TRBJ1-1,-,TGTGCCAGCAGCGGGACAGGGGTTACTGAAGCTTTCTTT,CASSGTGVTEAFF
TRBV5-1,-,TRBJ2-1,-,TGCGCCAGCAGCTTGGCCGAACAGGGTGGGAATGAGCAGTTCTTC,CASSLAEQGGNEQFF
TRBV30,TRBD1,TRBJ1-2,-,TGTGCCTGGAGTGAAGGGGCAACAGGGGTCAGGGGCTACACCTTC,CAWSEGATGVRGYTF